The rows below give T cell receptor beta chains drawn from one sample of a study of cytomegalovirus exposure and HLA in healthy donors. TCRdb's table, derived via immunoSEQ multiplex PCR, lists solely in-frame clones and lacks some. This table has 150,000 to 200,000 clones, roughly 83% appearing once. The sample comprised PBMCs. The receptors originated from a woman aged 45-65 years in good health and CMV-seronegative. Each CDR3 is given with its conserved first and last residue. D genes are given only for firm matches. Not all rows give a size; the values are once, few, many and, for expanded clones, a class.

V gene	clone size	D gene	J gene	CDR3 DNA	CDR3 protein
TRBV14	NA	NA	TRBJ2-2	TGTGCCAGCAGCCATATGACAGCCGCGAACACCGGGGAGCTGTTTTTT	CASSHMTAANTGELFF
TRBV20-1	NA	NA	TRBJ1-2	TGCAGTGCTAGATATCTTCAGGGCTACACCTTC	CSARYLQGYTF
TRBV6-1	NA	TRBD2	TRBJ2-1	TGTGCCAGCAGTAGCGGGGTGGGCTCCTACAATGAGCAGTTCTTC	CASSSGVGSYNEQFF
TRBV6-1	few	NA	TRBJ1-5	TGTGCCAGCAGTGAAGGGTCGGGTGGCAATCAGCCCCAGCATTTT	CASSEGSGGNQPQHF
TRBV9	NA	NA	TRBJ2-7	TGTGCCAGCAGCGTAGGAGGGCACCACACCTACGAGCAGTACTTC	CASSVGGHHTYEQYF
TRBV2	once	NA	TRBJ2-7	TGTGCCAGCAGTCAGGGGTACTACGAGCAGTACTTC	CASSQGYYEQYF
TRBV5-1	NA	TRBD1	TRBJ1-4	TGCGCCAGCAGCTTTGACAGGGGGGGCGAAAAACTGTTTTTT	CASSFDRGGEKLFF
TRBV29-1	NA	NA	TRBJ2-1	TGCAGCGTTGAAGATCGACTAGTGGCCAATGAGCAGTTCTTC	CSVEDRLVANEQFF
TRBV5-4	NA	NA	TRBJ1-1	TGTGCCAGCAGCCTACCCACAGGGAGAGGCACTGAAGCTTTCTTT	CASSLPTGRGTEAFF
TRBV29-1	NA	TRBD2	TRBJ2-7	TGCAGCGGTCTAGCGGGGCAAAACGAGCAGTACTTC	CSGLAGQNEQYF
TRBV30	NA	TRBD1	TRBJ2-1	TGTGCCCATACAGGGGGTCCTTACAATGAGCAGTTCTTC	CAHTGGPYNEQFF
TRBV4-3	few	NA	TRBJ1-2	TGCGCCAGCAGCCAAGATGGCGGAAACTATGGCTACACCTTC	CASSQDGGNYGYTF
TRBV19	NA	TRBD2	TRBJ2-1	TGTGCCAGTAGTATAAAGCGGGAGGGCCTAAGGCAGTTCTTC	CASSIKREGLRQFF
TRBV6-6	NA	NA	TRBJ2-3	TGTGCCAGCAGTCTTAGCCAGAGCACAGATACGCAGTATTTT	CASSLSQSTDTQYF
TRBV30	NA	TRBD2	TRBJ2-2	TGTGCCTGGAGTGGACTAGCGGTGACCGGGGAGCTGTTTTTT	CAWSGLAVTGELFF
TRBV6-6	NA	NA	TRBJ1-5	TGTGCCAGCAGTTACAGGGGGAGCTCCCACGTTCAAGCCCAGCATTTT	CASSYRGSSHVQAQHF
TRBV27	NA	NA	TRBJ2-7	TGTGCCAGCAGTTTACTGGGGAGGTACGAGCAGTACTTC	CASSLLGRYEQYF
TRBV7-2	NA	NA	TRBJ2-1	TGTGCCAGCAGCTCGACTAGAATGGGAAATGAGCAGTTCTTC	CASSSTRMGNEQFF
TRBV4-3	few	NA	TRBJ1-2	TGCGCCAGCAGCCAAGACCGGACAGAAGCAAACTATGGCTACACCTTC	CASSQDRTEANYGYTF
TRBV21-1	NA	NA	TRBJ1-4	TGTGCCAGCAGCACCAATTACAGGGACGGGAATGAAAAACTGTTTTTT	CASSTNYRDGNEKLFF
TRBV28	NA	NA	TRBJ2-3	TGTGCCAGCAGTTTAGGCGGGGCCAGGGTGACAGATACGCAGTATTTT	CASSLGGARVTDTQYF
TRBV15	NA	NA	TRBJ1-4	TGTGCCACCAGCAGAGATCACAGGAATGAAAAACTGTTTTTT	CATSRDHRNEKLFF
TRBV5-6	few	NA	TRBJ2-3	TGTGCCAGCAGCTTGGGGGGGGACCGGGGCTGGGATACGCAGTATTTT	CASSLGGDRGWDTQYF
TRBV7-2	NA	NA	TRBJ1-3	TGTGCCAGCAGCTTAGGGCCTTCTGGAAACACCATATATTTT	CASSLGPSGNTIYF
TRBV15	few	TRBD2	TRBJ2-2	TGTGCCACCAGCGGCACGGGGCGGGGGGTCACGAACACCGGGGAGCTGTTTTTT	CATSGTGRGVTNTGELFF
TRBV2	NA	NA	TRBJ2-7	TGTGCCAGCACCCCAGAGGCAGTATCTTCCCACGAGCAGTACTTC	CASTPEAVSSHEQYF
TRBV28	NA	TRBD1	TRBJ2-2	TGTGCCAGCAGGCGGACAGGCGGGAACACCGGGGAGCTGTTTTTT	CASRRTGGNTGELFF